Listed here are 24 T cell receptor beta chains from one sample, sequenced in a study of blood T cell repertoires in COVID-19. The data were produced by immunoSEQ multiplex PCR, yet TCRdb's version contains in-frame clones alone and is incomplete. The data show about 140,000 clones, 75% to 85% seen once. Sequenced input: peripheral blood. These receptors were obtained from a man aged 55 to 70 with active or convalescent COVID-19.

The chain has TRBV6-5 and TRBJ1-2, with D unresolved. The CDR3 contains 13 residues. The V end was cut by 2 bases, the J end by 8 bases, with 12 bases between. The germline V gene has CDR1 MNHEY and CDR2 SVGAGI. CDR3 sequence (DNA): TGTGCCAGCAGTTACCGCCCCTCAGGAGGCTACACCTTC. It translates to CASSYRPSGGYTF.

This clone was seen a few times. V is TRBV7-2 and J is TRBJ1-2; a weak D match, TRBD1 (5 bases). The CDR3 runs 14 residues. Germline lookup yields CDR1 SGHTA and CDR2 FQGNSA. V was clipped by 0 bases and J by 6 bases, with 11 bases between them. The CDR3 is CASSLAGTWNGYTF. The CDR3 bases are TGTGCCAGCAGCTTAGCGGGGACTTGGAATGGCTACACCTTC. The whole variable domain, remainder taken from reference TRBV7-2 and TRBJ1-2, is GAGVSQSPSNKVTEKGKDVELRCDPISGHTALYWYRQSLGQGLEFLIYFQGNSAPDKSGLPSDRFSAERTGGSVSTLTIQRTQQEDSAVYLCASSLAGTWNGYTFGSGTRLTVV.

The rearrangement joins TRBV4-3 to TRBJ1-2, with 8 bases identical to TRBD1. The V gene's germline CDR1 is LGHNA and CDR2 YSLEER. This CDR3 is 15 amino acids long. Trimming removed 4 bases from V and 1 base from J; junction bases left unmatched: 5. The CDR3 loop reads CASSRDRGRNYGYTF. The CDR3 DNA reads TGCGCCAGCAGCCGAGACAGGGGTCGTAACTATGGCTACACCTTC.

V gene TRBV2 combines with J gene TRBJ2-3; TRBD2 matches at 14 bases. Germline V gene data show CDR1 as SNHLY and CDR2 as FYNNEI. The CDR3 has 16 residues. Unmatched junction bases numbered 4, after V lost 6 bases and J lost 2 bases. CDR3 sequence reads: CASRWTSGRITDTQYF. The CDR3 DNA follows: TGTGCCAGCAGATGGACTAGCGGGAGGATCACAGATACGCAGTATTTT.

This rearrangement joins TRBV18 to TRBJ1-5; D is ambiguous. CDR1 KGHSH and CDR2 LQKENI come from the germline V gene. V was pared by 3 bases and J by 0 bases, with 12 bases between. There are 16 residues in the CDR3. The CDR3 DNA follows: TGTGCCAGCTCACCCTCGGTGGGAGTTAGCAATCAGCCCCAGCATTTT. Its protein product is CASSPSVGVSNQPQHF. Full variable domain (rest looked up from reference TRBV18 and TRBJ1-5): NAGVMQNPRHLVRRRGQEARLRCSPMKGHSHVYWYRQLPEEGLKFMVYLQKENIIDESGMPKERFSAEFPKEGPSILRIQQVVRGDSAAYFCASSPSVGVSNQPQHFGDGTRLSIL.

The J gene is TRBJ2-7, the V gene TRBV6-1; 9 bases align to TRBD1. Germline values: CDR1 MNHNS, CDR2 SASEGT. The CDR3 extends over 15 amino acids. With V trimmed by 2 bases and J by 2 bases, 4 bases remained unmatched. CDR3 coding DNA: TGTGCCAGCAGTGAACGGGACAGGGTTGCCTACGAGCAGTACGTC. Protein product: CASSERDRVAYEQYV.

The chain uses TRBV6-2 or TRBV6-3 and TRBJ1-3, with TRBD1 as a possible D gene (5 bases). Germline CDR1 is MNHEY and CDR2 is SVGEGT. V lost 5 bases, J lost 1 base, and 12 bases lay in between. There are 15 residues in the CDR3. Here the CDR3 DNA reads TGTGCCAGCAGTCGAACCGGGACTTCTGGAAACACCATATATTTT. This translates into CASSRTGTSGNTIYF.

The V gene is TRBV11-2, the J gene TRBJ2-1; the match to TRBD1 covers 10 bases. Germline CDR1 SGHAT, CDR2 FQNNGV. V was pared by 2 bases and J by 8 bases, with 6 bases of the junction left unmatched. The CDR3 sequence is 15 residues long. The CDR3 here is CASSLFRTGGDEQFF. The CDR3 DNA reads as TGTGCCAGCAGCTTATTCAGGACAGGGGGTGATGAGCAGTTCTTC.

V usage is TRBV30 and J usage is TRBJ1-4, with D perhaps TRBD1 (5 bases). Germline CDR1 and CDR2: GTSNPN and SVGIG (reference sequence). CDR3 length equals 13 residues. V was cut by 3 bases and J by 7 bases, with 12 bases left in between. The CDR3 DNA follows: TGTGCCTGGAGGGGGGGATTAGGTGAAAAACTGTTTTTT. Encoded protein: CAWRGGLGEKLFF. Based on the CDR3 plus reference TRBV30 and TRBJ1-4, the full variable domain is SQTIHQWPATLVQPVGSPLSLECTVEGTSNPNLYWYRQAAGRGLQLLFYSVGIGQISSEVPQNLSASRPQDRQFILSSKKLLLSDSGFYLCAWRGGLGEKLFFGSGTQLSVL.

V usage is TRBV5-1 and J usage is TRBJ1-1, with D hard to call. Germline V lookup: CDR1 SGHRS, CDR2 YFSETQ. This CDR3 comprises 16 residues. The V end lost 5 bases, the J end lost 4 bases, and 21 bases lay between the germline ends. The DNA of the CDR3 is TGCGCCAGCAGTAGAGGTTCCGGGTCAGTCGTCACTGAAGCTTTCTTT. Amino acid sequence: CASSRGSGSVVTEAFF.

The V and J genes are TRBV6-5 and TRBJ2-1; TRBD2 aligns across 13 bases. V lost 6 bases to trimming and J lost 8 bases; unmatched junction nucleotides: 7. CDR1 and CDR2 (germline): MNHEY, SVGAGI. The CDR3 spans 15 residues. DNA of the CDR3: TGTGCCAGCAGGTGGGGGACTAGCGGGATCTATGAGCAGTTCTTC. Protein sequence: CASRWGTSGIYEQFF.

This chain joins TRBV6-4 and TRBJ2-3; D not resolved. Germline lookup yields CDR1 MRHNA and CDR2 SNTAGT. The CDR3 has 13 residues. Trimming left V 2 bases short and J 8 bases short, with 11 bases between. The CDR3 sequence: CASSDPPYSTQYF. For the CDR3, the DNA is TGTGCCAGCAGTGACCCCCCCTACAGTACGCAGTATTTT.

The chain combines TRBV13 with TRBJ2-1; 8 bases are shared with TRBD2. Germline CDR1 is PRHDT and CDR2 is FYEKMQ (reference sequence). CDR3 length: 15 residues. V trimming: 1 base; J trimming: 9 bases; junction bases outside the gene matches: 8. As DNA, the CDR3 is TGTGCCAGCAGCTTAGACGGGAGGGCCCGTGTTGAGCAGTTCTTC. Its protein is CASSLDGRARVEQFF. Based on the CDR3 plus reference TRBV13 and TRBJ2-1, the full variable domain is AAGVIQSPRHLIKEKRETATLKCYPIPRHDTVYWYQQGPGQDPQFLISFYEKMQSDKGSIPDRFSAQQFSDYHSELNMSSLELGDSALYFCASSLDGRARVEQFFGPGTRLTVL.

The J gene is TRBJ2-2, the V gene TRBV6-2 or TRBV6-3, with 9 nucleotides matching TRBD2. Germline CDR1 and CDR2: MNHEY and SVGEGT. The CDR3 covers 17 residues. V lost 1 base to trimming and J lost 5 bases; unmatched junction nucleotides: 8. The CDR3 protein is CASSYLRGGRETGELFF. The CDR3 nucleotides read TGTGCCAGCAGTTACTTAAGGGGCGGGAGGGAAACCGGGGAGCTGTTTTTT.

This chain joins TRBV3-1 (or the pseudogene TRBV3-2) and TRBJ2-7, with D uncertain. Germline V lookup: CDR1 LGHDT, CDR2 YNNKEL (reference sequence). The CDR3 loop spans 14 amino acids. Trimming took 0 bases from V and 1 from J, leaving 7 bases between them. In DNA form, the CDR3 reads TGTGCCAGCAGCCAAGATCTCGGGTCCTACGAGCAGTACTTC. It yields the protein CASSQDLGSYEQYF.

The chain employs TRBV11-2 and TRBJ2-1; tentative D call: TRBD1 (7 bases). Trimming stripped 3 bases from V and 8 bases from J, with 14 bases between. Per the germline V gene, CDR1 is SGHAT and CDR2 is FQNNGV. CDR3 length: 14 amino acids. The CDR3 DNA reads as TGTGCCAGCAGCTTTCAGGGGGGTGGTGATGAGCAGTTCTTC. It is translated as CASSFQGGGDEQFF.

This chain connects TRBV19 to TRBJ2-1; 8 positions agree with TRBD1. Germline V CDR1 and CDR2: LNHDA, SQIVND (reference sequence). The CDR3 totals 14 residues. V gave up 5 bases and J gave up 8 bases; unmatched junction bases: 8. In nucleotides, the CDR3 is TGTGCCAGTAGTTTAATACAGGGGGACGATGAGCAGTTCTTC. Translated: CASSLIQGDDEQFF.

The chain is built from TRBV6-5 and TRBJ1-1; D is ambiguous. CDR3 length: 13 amino acids. V was cut by 6 bases and J by 1 base, with 9 bases left in between. Per germline, CDR1 MNHEY and CDR2 SVGAGI. The CDR3 loop is CASRVAPNTEAFF. DNA for the CDR3: TGTGCCAGCAGGGTAGCACCGAACACTGAAGCTTTCTTT.

The table lists this clone with a few counts. The V gene is TRBV7-8, the J gene TRBJ2-5; 10 bases are a match to TRBD1. V lost 3 bases to trimming and J lost 4 bases; unmatched junction nucleotides: 8. The CDR3 has 16 residues. Germline V gene data show CDR1 as SGHVS and CDR2 as FQNEAQ. CDR3 in amino acids: CASSLWGTGVGETQYF. The CDR3 region has the DNA TGTGCCAGCAGCTTGTGGGGGACAGGGGTAGGAGAGACCCAGTACTTC.

The V and J genes are TRBV14 and TRBJ2-3, with D tentatively TRBD2 (6 bases). This CDR3 comprises 15 residues. Trimming stripped 4 bases from V and 1 base from J, with 12 bases between. CDR1 and CDR2 (germline): SGHDN, FVKESK. The CDR3 bases are TGTGCCAGCAGCCTCGGTACGGGGGGCACAGATACGCAGTATTTT. It encodes CASSLGTGGTDTQYF.

The rearrangement uses TRBV7-9 and TRBJ2-3; 13 nucleotides line up with TRBD2. The V segment lost 6 bases and the J segment 4 bases; nucleotides outside the gene matches: 1. CDR1 SEHNR and CDR2 FQNEAQ come from the germline V gene (reference sequence). The CDR3 covers 14 residues. The CDR3 region is CASSGLAGADTQYF. The CDR3 DNA reads as TGTGCCAGCAGTGGACTAGCGGGAGCAGATACGCAGTATTTT.

This clone was picked up one time. Here the CDR3 DNA reads TGCGCCAGCAGCCTTGGACTAGCGGGAATGTCAGATACGCAGTATTTT. It specifies CASSLGLAGMSDTQYF. The chain couples TRBV4-3 to TRBJ2-3; 12 nucleotides match TRBD2. The CDR3 contains 16 residues. Per the germline V gene, CDR1 is LGHNA and CDR2 is YSLEER. The V and J ends lost 4 bases and 4 bases, in that order; junction bases with no gene match: 6.

V and J are TRBV27 and TRBJ1-2; 7 bases line up with TRBD1. Germline V gives CDR1 MNHEY, CDR2 SMNVEV (reference sequence). The CDR3 runs to 14 residues. The junction had 11 bases not matched to a gene; V was cut back by 5 bases and J by 8 bases. CDR3 residues: CASSATGSRSGYTF. Here the CDR3 DNA reads TGTGCCAGCAGTGCGACAGGGTCACGGAGCGGCTACACCTTC.

This chain uses TRBV11-3 with TRBJ2-3; D might be TRBD1 (5 bases). CDR1 SGHNT and CDR2 YENEEA come from the germline V gene. The CDR3 contains 17 residues. V dropped 2 bases and J dropped 4 bases, with 19 bases sitting between them. CDR3 loop: CASSLNGEGVVADTQYF. DNA for the CDR3: TGTGCCAGCAGCTTAAATGGCGAAGGGGTCGTCGCAGATACGCAGTATTTT.